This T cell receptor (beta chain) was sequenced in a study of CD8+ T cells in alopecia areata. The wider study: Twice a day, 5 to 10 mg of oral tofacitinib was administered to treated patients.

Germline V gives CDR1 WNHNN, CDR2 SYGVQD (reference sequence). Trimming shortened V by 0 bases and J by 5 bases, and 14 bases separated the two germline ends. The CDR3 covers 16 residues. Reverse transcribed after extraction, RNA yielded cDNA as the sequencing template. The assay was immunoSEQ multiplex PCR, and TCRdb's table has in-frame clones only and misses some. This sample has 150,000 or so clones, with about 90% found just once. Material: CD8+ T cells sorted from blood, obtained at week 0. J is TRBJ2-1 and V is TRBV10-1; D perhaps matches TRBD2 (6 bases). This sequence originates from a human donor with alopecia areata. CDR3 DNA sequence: TGCGCCAGCAGTGAGTCGATAGGGGACTCAGACAATGAGCAGTTCTTC. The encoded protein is CASSESIGDSDNEQFF.